One sample yielded the 13 T cell receptor beta chains listed below, sequenced in a study of cytomegalovirus exposure and HLA in healthy donors. PCR amplification relied on 60 Vbeta primers (plus 13 Jbeta primers). The assay was immunoSEQ multiplex PCR, and TCRdb's table has in-frame clones only and misses some. The table shows 200,000 to 250,000 clones, with more than 75% occurring only once. What was sequenced was PBMCs. The receptor set was obtained from a human donor in good health.

This clone was detected once. Given the absence of the conserved phenylalanine or tryptophan at the CDR3 end, a read error is likely. The chain links TRBV25-1 to TRBJ1-3; D ambiguous. The CDR3 spans 14 residues. CDR1 and CDR2 from the germline V gene are MGHDK and SYGVNS. V shed 8 bases and J shed 1 base, with 12 bases lying between them. CDR3 sequence (DNA): TGTGCCAGCGGCAGCGTAGTGTCTGGAAACACCATATATGTT. Amino acids: CASGSVVSGNTIYV.

The chain employs TRBV6-5 and TRBJ2-3; TRBD2 aligns across 8 bases. Germline V CDR1 and CDR2: MNHEY, SVGAGI. CDR3 length equals 16 residues. The J segment lost 5 bases and the V segment lost 2 bases, leaving 9 bases of the junction unmatched. The CDR3 region is CASSYLWREDQDTQYF. The CDR3 DNA follows: TGTGCCAGCAGTTACCTCTGGCGGGAGGACCAAGATACGCAGTATTTT.

The chain has TRBV19 and TRBJ2-1; 9 bases map to TRBD2. Germline trimming cut 4 bases from V and 7 bases from J; bases unmatched to any gene: 11. CDR1 and CDR2 (germline): LNHDA, SQIVND (reference sequence). CDR3 length equals 16 residues. The CDR3 here is CASSTSLGREGNEQFF. The CDR3 nucleotides read TGTGCCAGTAGTACGTCGCTGGGGCGGGAGGGGAATGAGCAGTTCTTC.

The J gene is TRBJ2-1, the V gene TRBV6-9, with TRBD2 matching over 12 bases. After removal of 5 bases from V and 5 bases from J, the junction contained 7 bases not matched to a gene. CDR3 length: 16 amino acids. From germline, CDR1 is MNHGY and CDR2 SVAAGI. The chain's CDR3 is CASSHQTSGRNNEQFF. Written as DNA, the CDR3 is TGTGCCAGCAGTCATCAGACTAGCGGGAGAAACAATGAGCAGTTCTTC.

This clone was observed a handful of times. The CDR3, as DNA: TGTGCCAGCAGCCCGGGACAGGTCGGGGACGAGCAGTACTTC. Translating gives CASSPGQVGDEQYF. This chain connects TRBV7-3 to TRBJ2-7; 8 bases line up with TRBD1. The V gene's germline CDR1 is SGHTA and CDR2 FQGTGA. The CDR3 is 14 residues long. V trimming: 5 bases; J trimming: 5 bases; junction bases outside the gene matches: 8.

The gene calls are TRBV5-1 and TRBJ1-4, with a possible D match to TRBD1 (6 bases). There are 15 residues in the CDR3. Per the germline V gene, CDR1 is SGHRS and CDR2 is YFSETQ. Between the trimmed V and J ends, which lost 2 bases and 3 bases, there was a span of 11 bases. The CDR3 here is CASSFQGTANEKLFF. DNA of the CDR3: TGCGCCAGCAGCTTCCAGGGGACGGCTAATGAAAAACTGTTTTTT.

Only a few counts were recorded for this clone. V is TRBV20-1 and J is TRBJ2-7; no reliable D call. V lost 5 bases and J lost 3, with 5 bases in between. Germline CDR1 DFQATT, CDR2 SNEGSKA (reference sequence). The CDR3 extends over 10 amino acids. Written as DNA, the CDR3 is TGCAGTGCTGCTATCTACGAGCAGTACTTC. This translates into CSAAIYEQYF.

The gene calls are TRBV18 and TRBJ2-3, with 7 bases aligning to TRBD1. CDR1 and CDR2 from the germline V gene are KGHSH and LQKENI. CDR3 length: 15 amino acids. V was clipped by 0 bases and J by 11 bases; unmatched bases: 11. CDR3 in DNA: TGTGCCAGCTCACCACCAGGGGACAGAGGTGTCGGGCAGTATTTT. It codes for CASSPPGDRGVGQYF. The full variable domain, in which reference TRBV18 and TRBJ2-3 provide the parts outside the CDR3, is NAGVMQNPRHLVRRRGQEARLRCSPMKGHSHVYWYRQLPEEGLKFMVYLQKENIIDESGMPKERFSAEFPKEGPSILRIQQVVRGDSAAYFCASSPPGDRGVGQYFGPGTRLTVL.

The chain carries TRBV6-5 and TRBJ1-3, with D unclear. The CDR3 totals 14 residues. The germline V gene has CDR1 MNHEY and CDR2 SVGAGI. Trimming cost V 2 bases and J 1 base, with 6 bases left between them. The CDR3 sequence: CASSYGGSGNTIYF. In DNA form, the CDR3 reads TGTGCCAGCAGTTACGGCGGTTCTGGAAACACCATATATTTT.

The chain recombines TRBV19 with TRBJ2-3; 11 nucleotides align to TRBD2. V was clipped by 3 bases and J by 4 bases; unmatched bases: 6. CDR1 is LNHDA and CDR2 is SQIVND in the germline V gene (reference sequence). CDR3 length equals 16 residues. CDR3 loop: CASSIGTSGRPDTQYF. The CDR3 region has the DNA TGTGCCAGTAGTATCGGGACTAGCGGCCGTCCAGATACGCAGTATTTT. Looking up the rest from reference TRBV19 and TRBJ2-3 gives the full variable domain: DGGITQSPKYLFRKEGQNVTLSCEQNLNHDAMYWYRQDPGQGLRLIYYSQIVNDFQKGDIAEGYSVSREKKESFPLTVTSAQKNPTAFYLCASSIGTSGRPDTQYFGPGTRLTVL.

The rearrangement uses TRBV9 and TRBJ2-7; D is perhaps TRBD2 (5 bases). The V and J ends lost 4 bases and 4 bases respectively, with 15 bases between them. The V gene's germline CDR1 is SGDLS and CDR2 YYNGEE. The CDR3 is 14 residues long. The CDR3 sequence: CASSPQAGWYEQYF. In nucleotides, the CDR3 is TGTGCCAGCAGCCCCCAGGCGGGTTGGTACGAGCAGTACTTC.

This chain uses TRBV29-1 with TRBJ1-3, with D perhaps matching TRBD1 (6 bases). Germline CDR1 is SQVTM and CDR2 is ANQGSEA. CDR3 size: 12 residues. The CDR3 bases are TGCGGCGGAACCGACAGGGGAAACACCATATATTTT. This translates into CGGTDRGNTIYF.

The J gene is TRBJ2-1, the V gene TRBV11-2; possible D gene TRBD1, 5 bases. The germline gives CDR1 SGHAT, CDR2 FQNNGV. V gave up 4 bases and J gave up 4 bases, with 14 bases separating them. This CDR3 has 15 amino acids. This CDR3 reads CASSSGQGWYNEQFF. The CDR3 DNA reads TGTGCCAGCAGCTCAGGGCAGGGATGGTACAATGAGCAGTTCTTC.